This T cell receptor (beta chain) was retrieved from a study of OX40 agonist ivuxolimab in advanced cancers. Study observations and caveats: The investigators did not determine what antigen specificity the expanded peripheral T cells had.

Germline assignment: CDR1 SGHDT and CDR2 YYEEEE. Trimming stripped 2 bases from V and 3 bases from J, with 12 bases between. The CDR3 is made up of 14 amino acids. TCRdb's copy holds only in-frame clones and misses some; the assay was immunoSEQ multiplex PCR. The table records 30,000 to 45,000 clones, 85% to 90% of them present only once. Of note for this clone: Its specificity is not known.

The TCR was taken from an adult with an advanced solid tumor such as melanoma, head and neck, liver or kidney cancer. The sample in question was CD4+ or CD8+ T cells sorted from blood, obtained in a trial of the OX40 agonist ivuxolimab. J is TRBJ2-7 and V is TRBV5-6; D call uncertain. The CDR3 protein is CASSLRQTLYEQYF. For the CDR3, the DNA is TGTGCCAGCAGCTTACGTCAGACCCTCTACGAGCAGTACTTC.